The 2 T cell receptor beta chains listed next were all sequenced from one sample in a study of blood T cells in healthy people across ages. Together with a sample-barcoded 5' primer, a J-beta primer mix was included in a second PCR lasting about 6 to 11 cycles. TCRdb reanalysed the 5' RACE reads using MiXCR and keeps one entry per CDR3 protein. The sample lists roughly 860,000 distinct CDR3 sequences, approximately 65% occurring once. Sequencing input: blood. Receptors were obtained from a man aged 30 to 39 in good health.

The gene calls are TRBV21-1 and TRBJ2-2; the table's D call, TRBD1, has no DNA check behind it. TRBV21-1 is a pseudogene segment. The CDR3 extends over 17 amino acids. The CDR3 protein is CASTATLRDGHTGELFF. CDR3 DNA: TGTGCCAGCACCGCAACACTCCGGGACGGACACACCGGGGAGCTGTTTTTT.

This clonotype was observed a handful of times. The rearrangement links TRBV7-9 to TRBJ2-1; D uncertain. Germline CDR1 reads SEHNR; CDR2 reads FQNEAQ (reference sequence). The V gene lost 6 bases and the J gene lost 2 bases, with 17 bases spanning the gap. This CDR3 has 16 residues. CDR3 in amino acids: CASRSMMDPTYNEQFF. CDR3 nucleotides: TGTGCCAGCAGGAGTATGATGGACCCCACCTACAATGAGCAGTTCTTC.